This TCR beta chain is drawn from a study of blood T cells in healthy people across ages. The V and J ends lost 4 bases and 2 bases respectively, with 15 bases between them. Germline CDR1 LGHNA, CDR2 YNFKEQ. CDR3 length equals 15 residues. With a J-beta primer mix and a sample-barcoded 5' primer, a second PCR ran 7 to 11 cycles. Each CDR3 protein gets one entry after TCRdb re-called the 5' RACE reads with MiXCR. The data contain about 830,000 distinct CDR3 sequences, around 62% of them singletons. This sequence was found in a man aged 25-45 years in good health. The source material was blood. J is TRBJ2-7 and V is TRBV4-2; D perhaps matches TRBD2 (5 bases). DNA of the CDR3: TGTGCCAGCAGCCGACTAAGGGAACAGACCTACGAGCAGTACTTC. Translated, it gives CASSRLREQTYEQYF.